This TCR beta chain was obtained from a study of blood T cell repertoires in COVID-19 (dated by TCRdb to 2018 to 2020). Looking at the study overall: Samples from collaborators originated in the United States, Italy and Spain and spanned both the acute and convalescent phases of COVID-19. Samples were obtained from the ongoing ImmuneRACE study (first 160 participants) and from about 1,300 subjects provided by 6 global collaborators. Where available, HLA class I and class II types were obtained from metadata supplied by the sample provider rather than from assay-based typing. Deeply sampled blood TCRbeta repertoires from subjects exposed to, actively infected with, or recovered from COVID-19 were included in the dataset. Sample metadata almost always included a de-identified subject ID, COVID-19 status, age in years and sex. The prospective study material was composed of cDNA or gDNA derived from T cells, B-cell-depleted T cells, or PBMCs. The repertoires were released in a freely available public database intended as a resource for research on the immune response to SARS-CoV-2. Study-wide findings and limitations: The amount of clinical and demographic metadata varied by source and participant and was provided uncurated.

TCRbeta CDR3 regions were amplified from genomic DNA using the immunoSEQ Assay, a bias-controlled multiplex PCR. Per the authors' processing: Nucleated cell counts per sample were estimated from amplification of reference gene primers within the assay. Sequence reads were collapsed and filtered to measure the absolute abundance of every unique TCRbeta CDR3 rearrangement. For each sample, productive Simpson clonality was calculated as the square root of Simpson's diversity index across productive rearrangements. TCRdb carries this immuneACCESS record with in-frame sequences only. Its versions omit some clonotypes, under half of them owing to an unresolved V gene in the studies checked, with the rest unexplained. That table furnishes V, J and clone size, whereas the DNA furnished D and trimming. Present in this sample are under 500,000 clones, roughly 91% of which were seen just once. The ten largest make up approximately 4.5% of the sample.

The CDR3 covers 11 residues, taking in both the cysteine and the phenylalanine. CDR3 DNA only is kept here, 33 bases in frame from base 1. Looking up the germline V gene yields CDR1 SGHDT and CDR2 YYEEEE. A distance of 9 bases separates the germline ends of V and J, which lose 4 bases and 8 bases respectively. This clone was observed once. Its specific antigen is unknown. No base qualities exist here, and no much larger clone lies one base off it. Whole blood was collected in K2EDTA tubes by collaborating institutions according to the institutions' own protocols. Collaborator samples were shipped for TCRbeta analysis as frozen whole blood, isolated PBMCs, or DNA extracted from either sample type.

Source material: peripheral blood. The rearrangement joined TRBV5-6 to TRBJ1-2; the D gene lacks a confident call. This receptor was taken from a woman in her 30s with acute or convalescent COVID-19. The CDR3 reads CASSQLRGYTF. In nucleotides, the sequence is TGTGCCAGCAGCCAATTGCGGGGCTACACCTTC. With all but the CDR3 taken from the reference TRBV5-6 and TRBJ1-2 genes, the full variable domain is: DAGVTQSPTHLIKTRGQQVTLRCSPKSGHDTVSWYQQALGQGPQFIFQYYEEEERQRGNFPDRFSGHQFPNYSSELNVNALLLGDSALYLCASSQLRGYTFGSGTRLTVV.